This TCR beta chain was observed in a study of cytomegalovirus exposure and HLA in healthy donors. Study-level background: Unique TCR beta sequences numbering about 100 million came from approximately 180 million T cells in an earlier analysis. Points from the study as a whole: For presence/absence analyses, sequencing depth was assumed to be roughly uniform across donors. It was shown in a later analysis that HLA-associated TCR beta chains were more clonally expanded than other, equally common chains.

Remarks on this clone: Its antigen is unidentified.

Germline-derived CDR1 and CDR2 are MNHEY and SVGAGI. The CDR3 is made up of 14 amino acids. V lost 6 bases, J lost 6 bases, and 7 bases stayed unmatched. It was with 60 Vbeta and 13 Jbeta primers that the PCR ran. TCRdb's table, derived via immunoSEQ multiplex PCR, lists solely in-frame clones and lacks some. The repertoire consists of about 68,000 clones, with about 81% occurring once and the leading ten covering 6.5% to 7%. The rearrangement joins TRBV6-5 to TRBJ2-2, with 7 bases aligning to TRBD1. Sequenced sample: PBMCs. This TCR was sampled from a human donor in good health. The CDR3 protein is CASSRQGEAGELFF. CDR3 coding DNA: TGTGCCAGCAGCCGACAGGGAGAGGCCGGGGAGCTGTTTTTT.